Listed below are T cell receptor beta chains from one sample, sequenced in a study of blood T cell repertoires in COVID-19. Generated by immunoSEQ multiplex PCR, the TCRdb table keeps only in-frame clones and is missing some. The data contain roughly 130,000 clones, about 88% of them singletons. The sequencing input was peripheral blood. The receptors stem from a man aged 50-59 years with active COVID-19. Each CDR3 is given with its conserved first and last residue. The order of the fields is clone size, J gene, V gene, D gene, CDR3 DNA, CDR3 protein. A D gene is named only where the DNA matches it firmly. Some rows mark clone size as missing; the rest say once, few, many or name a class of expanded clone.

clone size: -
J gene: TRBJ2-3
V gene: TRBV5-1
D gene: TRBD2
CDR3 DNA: TGCGCCAGCAGCTTCCCTAGCGGAGTCGGACGTACTTCTAGCACAGATACGCAGTATTTT
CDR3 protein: CASSFPSGVGRTSSTDTQYF

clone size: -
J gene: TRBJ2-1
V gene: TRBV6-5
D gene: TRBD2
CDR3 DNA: TGTGCCAGCAGTTACTCGATAGCGGGAGTCTACAATGAGCAGTTCTTC
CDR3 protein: CASSYSIAGVYNEQFF

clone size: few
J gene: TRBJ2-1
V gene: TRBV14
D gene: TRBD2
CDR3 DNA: TGTGCCAGCAGCCAGGGACTAGCGCACCATGAGCAGTTCTTC
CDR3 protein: CASSQGLAHHEQFF

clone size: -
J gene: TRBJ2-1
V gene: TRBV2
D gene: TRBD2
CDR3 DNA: TGTGCCAGCCATCTCGGGCTAGCGGGGAACAATGAGCAGTTCTTC
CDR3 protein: CASHLGLAGNNEQFF

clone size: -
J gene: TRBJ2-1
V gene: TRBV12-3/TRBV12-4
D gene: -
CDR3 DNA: TGTGCCAGCAGTTTCCCGGAGAGTGAGCAGTTCTTC
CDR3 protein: CASSFPESEQFF

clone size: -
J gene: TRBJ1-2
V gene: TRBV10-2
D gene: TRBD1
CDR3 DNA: TGCGCCAGCAGTAACACCGGGACAGGGGACGGCTACACCTTC
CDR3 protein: CASSNTGTGDGYTF

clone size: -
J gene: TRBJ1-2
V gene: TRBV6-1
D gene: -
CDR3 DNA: TGTGCCAGCAGTGAAGACAGGGCGGGCTATGGCTACACCTTC
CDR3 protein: CASSEDRAGYGYTF

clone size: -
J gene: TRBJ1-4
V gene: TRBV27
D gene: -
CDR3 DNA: TGTGCCAGCAGTTCTTCCCTTCGGGGTAATGAAAAACTGTTTTTT
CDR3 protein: CASSSSLRGNEKLFF

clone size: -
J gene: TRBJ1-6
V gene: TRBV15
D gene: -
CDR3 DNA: TGTGCCACCAGCAGAGGACAATATAATTCACCCCTCCACTTT
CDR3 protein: CATSRGQYNSPLHF

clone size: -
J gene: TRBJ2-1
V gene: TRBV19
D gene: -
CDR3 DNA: TGTGCCAGTACCCCAGCGGGACAGGTAGGCAATGAGCAGTTCTTC
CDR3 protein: CASTPAGQVGNEQFF

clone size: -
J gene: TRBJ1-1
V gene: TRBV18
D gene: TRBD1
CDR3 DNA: TGTGCCAGCTCACTTACCGGGACAGGGGTGGGCGCTTTCTTT
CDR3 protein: CASSLTGTGVGAFF

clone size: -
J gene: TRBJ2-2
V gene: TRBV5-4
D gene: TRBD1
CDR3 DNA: TGTGCCAGCAGCCGCGACAGGGGAGGCACCGGGGAGCTGTTTTTT
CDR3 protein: CASSRDRGGTGELFF

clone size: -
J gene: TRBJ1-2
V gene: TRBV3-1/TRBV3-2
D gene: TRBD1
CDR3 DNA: TGTGCCAGCAGCCATTTAAGGACAGGGCGTATGGGTGGCTACACCTTC
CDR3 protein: CASSHLRTGRMGGYTF

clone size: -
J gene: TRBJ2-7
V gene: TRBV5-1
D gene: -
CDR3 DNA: TGCGCCAGCAGCTTGGCCGGGGGACAGAACTCCTACGAGCAGTACTTC
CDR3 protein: CASSLAGGQNSYEQYF

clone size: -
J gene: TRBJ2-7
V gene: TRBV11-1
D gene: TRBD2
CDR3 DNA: TGTGCCAGCAGCGGGACCCTAGCGGCATTAACCTACGAGCAGTACTTC
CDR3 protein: CASSGTLAALTYEQYF

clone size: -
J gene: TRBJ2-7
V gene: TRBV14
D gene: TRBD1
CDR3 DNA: TGTGCCAGCAGCCGGACAGGGGGAACATACGAGCAGTACTTC
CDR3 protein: CASSRTGGTYEQYF

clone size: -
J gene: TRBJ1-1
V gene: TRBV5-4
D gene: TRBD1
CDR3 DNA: TGTGCCAGCAGCTTGGGAGGGGGCACCACTGAAGCTTTCTTT
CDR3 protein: CASSLGGGTTEAFF

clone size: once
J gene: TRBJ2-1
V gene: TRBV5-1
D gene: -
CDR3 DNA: TGCGCCAGCAGCTTGGTCGCGGGATCTTACAATGAGCAGTTCTTC
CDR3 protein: CASSLVAGSYNEQFF

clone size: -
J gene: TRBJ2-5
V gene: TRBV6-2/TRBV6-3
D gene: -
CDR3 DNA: TGTGCCAGCAGTTCTGGAGGGGGGGGGCCCGGTGTGCGGACCCAGTACTTC
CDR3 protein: CASSSGGGGPGVRTQYF

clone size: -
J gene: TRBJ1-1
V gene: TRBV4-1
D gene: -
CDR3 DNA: TGCGCCAGCAGCCAAGAGATAAGGCAGGGGATGAACACTGAAGCTTTCTTT
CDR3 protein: CASSQEIRQGMNTEAFF

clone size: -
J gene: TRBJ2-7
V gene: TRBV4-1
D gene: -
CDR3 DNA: TGCGCCAGCAGCCAAGCCGCAGGACAGTTTTCTATCTACGAGCAGTACTTC
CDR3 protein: CASSQAAGQFSIYEQYF

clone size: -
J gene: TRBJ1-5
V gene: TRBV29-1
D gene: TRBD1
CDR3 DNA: TGCAGCGTGGGGACAGGGCTGGGACAGCCCCAGCATTTT
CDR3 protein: CSVGTGLGQPQHF

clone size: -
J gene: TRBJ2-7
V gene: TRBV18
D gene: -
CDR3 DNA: TGTGCCAGCTCACCAGAAGACTACTACGAGCAGTACTTC
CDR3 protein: CASSPEDYYEQYF

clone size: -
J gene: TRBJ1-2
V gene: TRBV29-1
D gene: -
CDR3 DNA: TGCAGCGTTGAGAGCAGGGCCCGACACTATGGCTACACCTTC
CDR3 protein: CSVESRARHYGYTF

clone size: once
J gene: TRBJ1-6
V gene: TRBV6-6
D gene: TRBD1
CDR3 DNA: TGTGCCAGCAGGGCTCAGGGGGCGGGAAATTCACCCCTCCACTTT
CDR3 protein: CASRAQGAGNSPLHF

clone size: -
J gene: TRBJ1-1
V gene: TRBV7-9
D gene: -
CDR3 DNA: TGTGCCAGCAGTAAAACAGGTAACACTGAAGCTTTCTTT
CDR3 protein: CASSKTGNTEAFF

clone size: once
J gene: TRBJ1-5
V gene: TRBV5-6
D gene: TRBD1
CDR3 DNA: TGTGCCAGCAGCTCTCAAGGACAGGGATATCAGCCCCAGCATTTT
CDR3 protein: CASSSQGQGYQPQHF

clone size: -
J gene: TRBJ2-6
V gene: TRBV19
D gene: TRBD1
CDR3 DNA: TGTGCCAGTAGGGACAGGTTGCGCTCTGGGGCCAACGTCCTGACTTTC
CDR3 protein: CASRDRLRSGANVLTF

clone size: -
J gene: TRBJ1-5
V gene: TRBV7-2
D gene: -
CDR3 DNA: TGTGCCAGCAGCCTACAGAACTTCCAGCCCCAGCATTTT
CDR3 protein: CASSLQNFQPQHF

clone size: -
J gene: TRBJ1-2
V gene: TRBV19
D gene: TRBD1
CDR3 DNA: TGTGCCAGTAGGCTAGCTCCAGGGGGAAACTATGGCTACACCTTC
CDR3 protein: CASRLAPGGNYGYTF

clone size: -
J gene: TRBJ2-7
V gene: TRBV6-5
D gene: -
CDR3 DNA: TGTGCCAGCAGGTCCGACAGGCCCCCCTACGAGCAGTACTTC
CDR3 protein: CASRSDRPPYEQYF

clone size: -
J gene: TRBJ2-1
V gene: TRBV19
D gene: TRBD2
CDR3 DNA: TGTGCCAGTACCCTGGTGGCGGGGGGAGCGGTTGAGCAGTTCTTC
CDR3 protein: CASTLVAGGAVEQFF

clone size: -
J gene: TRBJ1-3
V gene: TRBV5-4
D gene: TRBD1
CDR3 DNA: TGTGCCAGCAGTGGGACAGGCCTTCTCTCTGGAAACACCATATATTTT
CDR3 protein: CASSGTGLLSGNTIYF

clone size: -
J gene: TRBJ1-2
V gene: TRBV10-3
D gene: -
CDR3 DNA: TGTGCCATCAGCTCCGGGACATACTATGGCTACACCTTC
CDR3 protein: CAISSGTYYGYTF

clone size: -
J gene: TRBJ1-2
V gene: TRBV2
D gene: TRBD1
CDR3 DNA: TGTGCCAGCACCTTGCTAGAACTCCTCGGACAGGGAAATGGCTACACCTTC
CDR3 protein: CASTLLELLGQGNGYTF

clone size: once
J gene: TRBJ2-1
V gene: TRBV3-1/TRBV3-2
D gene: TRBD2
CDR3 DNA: TGTGCCAGCAGCCAGACCGGGACTAGCTACAATGAGCAGTTCTTC
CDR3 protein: CASSQTGTSYNEQFF

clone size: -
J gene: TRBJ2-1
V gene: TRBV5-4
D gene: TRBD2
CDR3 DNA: TGTGCCAGCAGCTTGCAAGCGGGAGGCGACAATGAGCAGTTCTTC
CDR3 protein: CASSLQAGGDNEQFF

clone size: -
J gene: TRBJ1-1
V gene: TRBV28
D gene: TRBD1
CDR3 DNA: TGTGCCAGCAGACCGTTGGGACAGGGTCTTACTGAAGCTTTCTTT
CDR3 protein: CASRPLGQGLTEAFF

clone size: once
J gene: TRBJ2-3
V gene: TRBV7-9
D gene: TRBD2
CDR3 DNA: TGTGCCAGCAGCTTAGCTGGACTAGCGGGAGGGTCAGATACGCAGTATTTT
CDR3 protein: CASSLAGLAGGSDTQYF

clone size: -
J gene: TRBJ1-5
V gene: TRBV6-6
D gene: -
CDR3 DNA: TGTGCCAGCAGTGTCGGGGGCAATCAGCCCCAGCATTTT
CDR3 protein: CASSVGGNQPQHF

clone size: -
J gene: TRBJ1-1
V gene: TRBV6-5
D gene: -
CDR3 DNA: TGTGCCAGCAGTTACGGTGAGGGCACTGAAGCTTTCTTT
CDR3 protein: CASSYGEGTEAFF

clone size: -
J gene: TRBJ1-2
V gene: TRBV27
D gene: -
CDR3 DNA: TGTGCCAGCAGTTTATTGGGCGCCGGAAACTATGGCTACACCTTC
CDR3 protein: CASSLLGAGNYGYTF

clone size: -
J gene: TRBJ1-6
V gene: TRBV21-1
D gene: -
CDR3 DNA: TGTGCCAGCATCACGATCCCCCGATATAAACGAGGAGGCTTAACGGATTCACCCCTCCACTTT
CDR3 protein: CASITIPRYKRGGLTDSPLHF

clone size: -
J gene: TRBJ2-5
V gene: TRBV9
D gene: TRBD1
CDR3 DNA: TGTGCCAGCAGCGTAACGTACAGGGGCGATCAAGAGACCCAGTACTTC
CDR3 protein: CASSVTYRGDQETQYF

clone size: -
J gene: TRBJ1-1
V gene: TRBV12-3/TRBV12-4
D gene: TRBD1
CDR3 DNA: TGTGCCAGCAAGACAGGGGCCCACACTGAAGCTTTCTTT
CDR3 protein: CASKTGAHTEAFF

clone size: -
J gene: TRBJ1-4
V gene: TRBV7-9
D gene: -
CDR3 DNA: TGTGCCAGCAGCCTCCTGGGGGCGGGTGAAAAACTGTTTTTT
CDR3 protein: CASSLLGAGEKLFF

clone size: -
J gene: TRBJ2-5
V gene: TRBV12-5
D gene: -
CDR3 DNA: TGTGCTAGTAGGGGTGGTAGTACGGAGACCCAGTACTTC
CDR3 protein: CASRGGSTETQYF

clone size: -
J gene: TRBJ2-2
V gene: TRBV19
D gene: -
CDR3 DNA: TGTGCCAGTAGTATGGGTGGCTCGGGCACCGGGGAGCTGTTTTTT
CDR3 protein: CASSMGGSGTGELFF

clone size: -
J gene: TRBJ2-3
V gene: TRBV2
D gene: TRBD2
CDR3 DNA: TGTGCCAGCTTAGCGGGACCCCACACAGATACGCAGTATTTT
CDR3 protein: CASLAGPHTDTQYF

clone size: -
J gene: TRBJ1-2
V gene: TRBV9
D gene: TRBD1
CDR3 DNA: TGTGCCAGCAGCGTAGATGGGACAGGGGGCCTCTATGGCTACACCTTC
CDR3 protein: CASSVDGTGGLYGYTF

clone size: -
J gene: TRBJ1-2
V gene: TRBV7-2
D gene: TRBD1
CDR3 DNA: TGTGCCAGCAGCCAAACTGGGACAGGGGGAGGCTACACCTTC
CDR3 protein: CASSQTGTGGGYTF

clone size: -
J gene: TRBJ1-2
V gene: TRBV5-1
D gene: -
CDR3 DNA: TGCGCCAGCACCAATCGGACGGGAGGGGGAAACTATGGCTACACCTTC
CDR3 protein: CASTNRTGGGNYGYTF

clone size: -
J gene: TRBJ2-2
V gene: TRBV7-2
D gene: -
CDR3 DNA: TGTGCCAGCAGCTTAGGCGGGCCGACCGGGGAGCTGTTTTTT
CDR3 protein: CASSLGGPTGELFF

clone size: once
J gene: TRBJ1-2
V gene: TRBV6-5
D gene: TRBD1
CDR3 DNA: TGTGCCAGCGAAAAATCCGGGACAGGTTTCGGCTACACCTTC
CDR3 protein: CASEKSGTGFGYTF

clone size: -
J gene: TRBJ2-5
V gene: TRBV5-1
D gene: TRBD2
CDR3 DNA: TGCGCCAGCAGCGACGGGGGGGCAGGGACCCAGTACTTC
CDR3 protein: CASSDGGAGTQYF

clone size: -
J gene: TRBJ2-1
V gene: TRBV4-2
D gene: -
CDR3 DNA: TGTGCCAGCAGCCAAGATAGAGGTCGTGAGCAGTTCTTC
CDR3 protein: CASSQDRGREQFF

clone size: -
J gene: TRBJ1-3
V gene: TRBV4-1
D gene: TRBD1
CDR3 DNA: TGCGCCAGCAGCCAGCGTACCGGGACAGGTAGTGGAAACACCATATATTTT
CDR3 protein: CASSQRTGTGSGNTIYF

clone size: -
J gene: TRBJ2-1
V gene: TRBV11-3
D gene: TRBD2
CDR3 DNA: TGTGCCAGCAGCCGGCGCCCCGGGACTAGCGGGAGTCGCGATGAGCAGTTCTTC
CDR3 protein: CASSRRPGTSGSRDEQFF

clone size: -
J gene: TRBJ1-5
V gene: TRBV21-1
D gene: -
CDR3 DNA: TGTGCCAGCGACAGGGGGAGGCCAGGTCCGAGCAATCAGCCCCAGCATTTT
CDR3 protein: CASDRGRPGPSNQPQHF

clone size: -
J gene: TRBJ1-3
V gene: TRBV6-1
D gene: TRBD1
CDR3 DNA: TGTGCCAGCAGTGAACCCGGGACAGGGGGAAACACCATATATTTT
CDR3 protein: CASSEPGTGGNTIYF